This TCR beta chain was recorded in a study of blood T cells in healthy people across ages. On the study more broadly: Capture by template switching was about one barcoded beta molecule per two T cells.

Every donor contributed approximately 10 milliliters of peripheral blood by blood draw. For the second PCR, which ran for about 7 to 11 cycles, a sample-barcoded 5' primer and a J-beta primer mix were used. TCRdb re-called the 5' RACE reads with MiXCR, one entry per CDR3 protein. The repertoire holds about 640,000 distinct CDR3 sequences, with 45% to 65% as singletons. Study-wide results and caveats: Naive T cell percentage strongly correlated with TCR beta diversity.

As to this clonotype: Its antigen remains unknown.

Looked up from germline, CDR1 is MGHRA and CDR2 is YSYEKL. This CDR3 contains 15 residues. Trimming shortened V by 0 bases and J by 3 bases, and 11 bases separated the two germline ends. The sequenced material came from blood. The sequence was obtained from a man aged 55 to 69 in good health. The V call is TRBV4-1, the J call TRBJ1-1, with D tentatively TRBD1 (5 bases). The CDR3: CASSQEGRGHTEAFF. CDR3 nucleotides: TGCGCCAGCAGCCAAGAGGGGAGGGGTCACACTGAAGCTTTCTTT.